Below, one T cell receptor (beta chain) is given with its context. The antigen is undetermined. The sample originates from a study of T cell responses to AZD1222 COVID-19 vaccine. General study points: Clonal diversity was possibly underestimated, and white British individuals and females predominated among donors.

Generated by immunoSEQ multiplex PCR, the TCRdb table keeps only in-frame clones and is missing some. Of about 110,000 clones in the sample, around 92% are singletons; the top ten hold about 7.8%. Germline V gene sequence: CDR1 MNHEY, CDR2 SMNVEV (reference sequence). V lost 6 bases to trimming and J lost 0 bases, with 11 bases between them. The CDR3 covers 14 residues. The chain joins TRBV27 to TRBJ1-1; tentatively, D is TRBD1 (5 bases). This receptor was taken from an adult in good health. The specimen was peripheral blood, collected on day 0 of AZD1222 vaccination. In DNA form, the CDR3 reads TGTGCCAGCAGCCGACAGAACATGAACACTGAAGCTTTCTTT. It is translated as CASSRQNMNTEAFF.